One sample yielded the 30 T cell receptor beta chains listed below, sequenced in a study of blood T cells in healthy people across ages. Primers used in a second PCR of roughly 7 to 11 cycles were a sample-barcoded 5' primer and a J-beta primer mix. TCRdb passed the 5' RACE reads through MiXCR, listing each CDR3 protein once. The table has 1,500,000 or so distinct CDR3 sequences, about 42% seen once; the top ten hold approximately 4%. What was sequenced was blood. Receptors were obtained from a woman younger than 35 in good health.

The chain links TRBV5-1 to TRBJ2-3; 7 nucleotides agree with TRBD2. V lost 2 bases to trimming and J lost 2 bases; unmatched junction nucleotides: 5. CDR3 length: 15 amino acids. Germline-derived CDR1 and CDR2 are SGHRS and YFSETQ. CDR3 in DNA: TGCGCCAGCAGCTTTAGCGGGTCAGCCACAGATACGCAGTATTTT. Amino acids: CASSFSGSATDTQYF.

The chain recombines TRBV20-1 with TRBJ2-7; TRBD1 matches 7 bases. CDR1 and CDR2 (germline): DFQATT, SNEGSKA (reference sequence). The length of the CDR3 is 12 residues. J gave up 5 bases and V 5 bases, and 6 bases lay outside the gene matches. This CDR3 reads CSAVDRAHEQYF. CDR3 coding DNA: TGCAGTGCTGTAGACAGGGCCCACGAGCAGTACTTC.

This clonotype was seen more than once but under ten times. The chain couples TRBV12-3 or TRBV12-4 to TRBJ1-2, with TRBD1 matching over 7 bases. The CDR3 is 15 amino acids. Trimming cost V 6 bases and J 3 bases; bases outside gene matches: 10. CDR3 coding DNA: TGTGCCAGCAGGCTGAGGGAGGGGGCGGACTATGGCTACACCTTC. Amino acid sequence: CASRLREGADYGYTF.

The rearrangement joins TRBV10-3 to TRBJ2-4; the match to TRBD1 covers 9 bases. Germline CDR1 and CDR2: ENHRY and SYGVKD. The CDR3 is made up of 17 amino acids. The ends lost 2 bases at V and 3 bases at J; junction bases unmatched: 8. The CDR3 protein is CAISEPGTGKGKNIQYF. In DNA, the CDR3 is TGTGCCATCAGTGAGCCAGGGACAGGGAAGGGCAAAAACATTCAGTACTTC.

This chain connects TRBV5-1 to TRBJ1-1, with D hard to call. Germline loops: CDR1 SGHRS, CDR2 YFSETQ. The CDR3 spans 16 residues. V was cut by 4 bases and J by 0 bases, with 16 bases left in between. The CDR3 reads CASSPTSLTVNTEAFF. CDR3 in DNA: TGCGCCAGCAGCCCGACAAGCCTCACAGTGAACACTGAAGCTTTCTTT.

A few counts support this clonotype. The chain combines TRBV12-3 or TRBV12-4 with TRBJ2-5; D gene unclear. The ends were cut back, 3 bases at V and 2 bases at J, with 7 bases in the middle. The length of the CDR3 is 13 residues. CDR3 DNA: TGTGCCAGCAGTTTTTGGGAACAAGAGACCCAGTACTTC. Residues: CASSFWEQETQYF.

The CDR3 DNA follows: TGTGCCAGCAGCCAAGGAGCGTTCAGCTCCTATAATTCACCCCTCCACTTT. This gives the protein CASSQGAFSSYNSPLHF. The V and J genes are TRBV3-1 and TRBJ1-6, with D hard to call. V was clipped by 1 base and J by 0 bases, with 10 bases between them. The V gene's germline CDR1 is LGHDT and CDR2 YNNKEL (reference sequence). The CDR3 spans 17 residues.

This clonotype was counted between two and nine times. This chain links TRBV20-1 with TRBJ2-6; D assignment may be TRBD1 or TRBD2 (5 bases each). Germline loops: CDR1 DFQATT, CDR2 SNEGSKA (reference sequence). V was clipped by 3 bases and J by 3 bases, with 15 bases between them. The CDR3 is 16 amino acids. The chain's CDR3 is CSARSQGVSGANVLTF. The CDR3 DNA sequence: TGCAGTGCTAGGTCGCAGGGAGTAAGTGGGGCCAACGTCCTGACTTTC.

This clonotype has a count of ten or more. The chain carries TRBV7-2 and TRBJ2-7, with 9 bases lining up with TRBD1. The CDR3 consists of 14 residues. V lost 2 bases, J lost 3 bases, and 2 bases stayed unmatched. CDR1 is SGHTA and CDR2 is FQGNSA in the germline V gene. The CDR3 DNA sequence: TGTGCCAGCAGCTTACCGGGACAGGGCTACGAGCAGTACTTC. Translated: CASSLPGQGYEQYF.

The CDR3 is CASSVEGEVGYTF. Here the CDR3 DNA reads TGTGCCAGCAGTGTGGAGGGGGAAGTCGGCTACACCTTC. V is TRBV6-1 and J is TRBJ1-2; tentatively, D is TRBD1 (6 bases). The germline V gene encodes CDR1 MNHNS and CDR2 SASEGT. V shed 4 bases and J shed 8 bases, with 14 bases lying between them. This CDR3 comprises 13 residues.

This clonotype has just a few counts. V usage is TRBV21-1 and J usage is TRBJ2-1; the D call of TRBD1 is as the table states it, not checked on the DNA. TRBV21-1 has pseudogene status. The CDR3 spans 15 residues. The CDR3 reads CASSIGQGTYNEQFF. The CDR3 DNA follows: TGTGCCAGCAGCATAGGACAGGGAACGTACAATGAGCAGTTCTTC.

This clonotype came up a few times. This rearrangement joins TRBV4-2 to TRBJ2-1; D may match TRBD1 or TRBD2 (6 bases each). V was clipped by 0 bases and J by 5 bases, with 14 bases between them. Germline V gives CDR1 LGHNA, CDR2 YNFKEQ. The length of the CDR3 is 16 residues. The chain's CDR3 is CASSQETGAMNNEQFF. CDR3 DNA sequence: TGTGCCAGCAGCCAAGAGACGGGGGCGATGAACAATGAGCAGTTCTTC.

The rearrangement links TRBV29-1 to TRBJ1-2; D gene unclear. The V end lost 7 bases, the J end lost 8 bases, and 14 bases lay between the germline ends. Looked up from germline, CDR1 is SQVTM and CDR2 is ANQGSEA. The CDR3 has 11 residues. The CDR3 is CSATIGYGYTF. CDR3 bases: TGCAGCGCCACGATAGGGTACGGCTACACCTTC.

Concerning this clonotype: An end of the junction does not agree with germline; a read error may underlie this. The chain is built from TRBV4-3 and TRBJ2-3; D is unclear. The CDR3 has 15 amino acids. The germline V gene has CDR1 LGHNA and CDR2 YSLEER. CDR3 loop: CASGQEADSTDTQYF. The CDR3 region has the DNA TGCGCCAGCGGCCAAGAGGCGGATAGCACAGATACGCAGTATTTT.

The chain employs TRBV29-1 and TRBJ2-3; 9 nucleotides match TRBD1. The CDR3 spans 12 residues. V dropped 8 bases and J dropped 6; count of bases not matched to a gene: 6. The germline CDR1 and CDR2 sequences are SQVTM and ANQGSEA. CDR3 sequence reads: CSFRQGGDTQYF. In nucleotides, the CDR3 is TGCAGCTTCCGACAGGGGGGTGATACGCAGTATTTT.

CDR3 nucleotides: TGTGCCAGCAGTTTTAATTTGGGGACAGAATCTGGTGGAAACACCATATATTTT. Protein sequence: CASSFNLGTESGGNTIYF. This chain connects TRBV28 to TRBJ1-3; 7 bases map to TRBD1. The germline CDR1 and CDR2 sequences are MDHEN and SYDVKM. Germline trimming cut 3 bases from V and 3 bases from J; bases unmatched to any gene: 14. There are 18 residues in the CDR3.

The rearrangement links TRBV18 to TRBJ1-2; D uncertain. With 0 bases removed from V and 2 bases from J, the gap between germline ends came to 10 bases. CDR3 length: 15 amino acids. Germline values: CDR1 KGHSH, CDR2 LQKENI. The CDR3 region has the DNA TGTGCCAGCTCACCACCGAATCCGCTGAACTATGGCTACACCTTC. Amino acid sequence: CASSPPNPLNYGYTF.

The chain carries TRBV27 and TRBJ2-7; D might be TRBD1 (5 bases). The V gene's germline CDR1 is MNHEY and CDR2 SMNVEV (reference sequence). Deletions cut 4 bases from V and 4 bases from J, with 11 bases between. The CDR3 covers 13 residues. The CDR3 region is CASSYVGAYEQYF. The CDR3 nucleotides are TGTGCCAGCAGTTACGTAGGGGCTTACGAGCAGTACTTC.

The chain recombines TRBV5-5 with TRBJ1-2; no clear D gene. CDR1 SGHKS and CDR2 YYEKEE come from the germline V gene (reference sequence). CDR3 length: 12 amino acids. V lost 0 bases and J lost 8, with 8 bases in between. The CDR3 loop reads CASSLEGKGYTF. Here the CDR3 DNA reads TGTGCCAGCAGCTTGGAAGGGAAGGGCTACACCTTC.

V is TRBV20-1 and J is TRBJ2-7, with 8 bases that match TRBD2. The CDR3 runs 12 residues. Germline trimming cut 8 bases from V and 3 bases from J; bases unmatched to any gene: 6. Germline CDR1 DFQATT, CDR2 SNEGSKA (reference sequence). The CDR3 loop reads CSTVSGNYEQYF. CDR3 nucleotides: TGCAGTACTGTTAGCGGGAACTACGAGCAGTACTTC.

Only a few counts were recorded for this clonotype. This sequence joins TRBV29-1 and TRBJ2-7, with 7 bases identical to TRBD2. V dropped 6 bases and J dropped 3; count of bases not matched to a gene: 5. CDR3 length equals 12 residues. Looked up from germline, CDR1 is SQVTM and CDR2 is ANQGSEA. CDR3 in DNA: TGCAGCGTCGCAGGGACTAACTACGAGCAGTACTTC. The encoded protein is CSVAGTNYEQYF.

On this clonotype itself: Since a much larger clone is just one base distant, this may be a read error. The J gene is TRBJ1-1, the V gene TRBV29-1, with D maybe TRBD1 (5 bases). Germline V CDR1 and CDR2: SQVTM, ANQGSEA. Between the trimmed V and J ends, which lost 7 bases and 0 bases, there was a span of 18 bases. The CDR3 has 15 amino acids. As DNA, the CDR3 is TGCAGCGCCCGAATAGATGCAGGGATGAACACTGAAGCTTTCTTT. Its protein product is CSARIDAGMNTEAFF. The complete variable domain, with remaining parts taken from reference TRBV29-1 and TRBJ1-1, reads SAVISQKPSRDICQRGTSLTIQCQVDSQVTMMFWYRQQPGQSLTLIATANQGSEATYESGFVIDKFPISRPNLTFSTLTVSNMSPEDSSIYLCSARIDAGMNTEAFFGQGTRLTVV.

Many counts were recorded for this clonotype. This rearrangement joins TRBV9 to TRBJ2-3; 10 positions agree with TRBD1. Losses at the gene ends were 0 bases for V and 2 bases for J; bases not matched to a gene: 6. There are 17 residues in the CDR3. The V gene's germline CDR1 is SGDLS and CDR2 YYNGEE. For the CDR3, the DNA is TGTGCCAGCAGCGTAGTGGACAGGGGGTCGATCACAGATACGCAGTATTTT. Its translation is CASSVVDRGSITDTQYF.

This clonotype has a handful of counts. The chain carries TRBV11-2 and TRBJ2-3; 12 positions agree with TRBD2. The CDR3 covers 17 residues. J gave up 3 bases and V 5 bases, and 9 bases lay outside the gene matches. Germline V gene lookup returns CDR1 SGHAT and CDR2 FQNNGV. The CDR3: CASSRFLAGGPTDTQYF. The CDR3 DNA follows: TGTGCCAGCAGCCGTTTCCTAGCGGGGGGGCCTACAGATACGCAGTATTTT.

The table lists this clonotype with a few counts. The CDR3 DNA reads as TGTGCCAGCAGTTACAGGGATACGAGCACAGATACGCAGTATTTT. Amino acid sequence: CASSYRDTSTDTQYF. The V call is TRBV6-6, the J call TRBJ2-3; no clear D gene. Germline V gene sequence: CDR1 MNHNY, CDR2 SVGAGI (reference sequence). Trimming left V 2 bases short and J 0 bases short, with 9 bases between. CDR3 length equals 15 residues.

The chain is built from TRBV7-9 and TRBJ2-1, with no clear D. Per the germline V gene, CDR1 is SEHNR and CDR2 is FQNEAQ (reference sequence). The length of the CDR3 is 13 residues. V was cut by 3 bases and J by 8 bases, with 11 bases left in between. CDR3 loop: CASSFSGVDEQFF. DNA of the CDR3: TGTGCCAGCAGCTTTTCTGGAGTCGATGAGCAGTTCTTC.

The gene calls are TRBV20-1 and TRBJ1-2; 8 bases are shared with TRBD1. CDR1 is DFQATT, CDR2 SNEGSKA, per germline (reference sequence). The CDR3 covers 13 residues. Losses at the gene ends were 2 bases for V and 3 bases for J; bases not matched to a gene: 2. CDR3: CSARKDRDYGYTF. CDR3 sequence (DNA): TGCAGTGCTAGAAAGGACAGGGACTATGGCTACACCTTC.

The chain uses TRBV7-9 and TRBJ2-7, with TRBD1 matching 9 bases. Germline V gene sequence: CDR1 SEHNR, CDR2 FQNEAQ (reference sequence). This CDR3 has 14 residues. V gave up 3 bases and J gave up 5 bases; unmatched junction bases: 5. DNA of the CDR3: TGTGCCAGCAGCTTCGGACAGGGGCTAGACGAGCAGTACTTC. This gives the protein CASSFGQGLDEQYF. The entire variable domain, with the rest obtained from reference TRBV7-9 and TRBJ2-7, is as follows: DTGVSQNPRHKITKRGQNVTFRCDPISEHNRLYWYRQTLGQGPEFLTYFQNEAQLEKSRLLSDRFSAERPKGSFSTLEIQRTEQGDSAMYLCASSFGQGLDEQYFGPGTRLTVT.

CDR3 region: CSVLGPPNEKLFF. The DNA for the CDR3 is TGCAGCGTTCTGGGACCACCGAATGAAAAACTGTTTTTT. The chain joins TRBV29-1 to TRBJ1-4; possible D gene TRBD1, 5 bases. Germline V gives CDR1 SQVTM, CDR2 ANQGSEA. The CDR3 has 13 residues. Trimming pared 5 bases from V and 5 bases from J, leaving 12 bases between. Full variable domain (rest looked up from reference TRBV29-1 and TRBJ1-4): SAVISQKPSRDICQRGTSLTIQCQVDSQVTMMFWYRQQPGQSLTLIATANQGSEATYESGFVIDKFPISRPNLTFSTLTVSNMSPEDSSIYLCSVLGPPNEKLFFGSGTQLSVL.

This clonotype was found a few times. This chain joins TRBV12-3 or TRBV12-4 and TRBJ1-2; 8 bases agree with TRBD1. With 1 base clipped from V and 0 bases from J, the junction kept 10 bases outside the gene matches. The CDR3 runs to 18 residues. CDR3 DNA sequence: TGTGCCAGCAGTTTAGTCCGCAGGGGGCTTTTGGCTAACTATGGCTACACCTTC. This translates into CASSLVRRGLLANYGYTF.